Sequencing of this T cell receptor beta chain was carried out in a study of cytotoxic CD8 clonotypes in ibrutinib-treated CLL (dated by TCRdb to the early 2020s). Regarding the complete study: The cohort had ten to twelve relapsed/refractory and approximately 14 treatment-naive patients; some 17 were IGHV unmutated. Cryopreserved peripheral blood mononuclear cells were collected before treatment, at response, and at either disease progression or sustained remission. Samples at response were collected after a median of 12 months of treatment, with a range of about 6 to 40 months. Patients were still on ibrutinib when every remission and progressive disease sample was collected. Of the approximately 86 participants in the trial, approximately 25 had longitudinal samples available. On average, each sample had 255,043 productive templates and approximately 100,000 productive rearrangements. Responses were partial in 24 patients and complete in 2; after median about 70 months follow-up, around 15 stayed in remission and 12 progressed.

This clone was observed at least ten times. Its binding antigen is unknown. Base quality data are lacking; no much larger clone is found one base away. Each clonotype received, on average, about 10x coverage in deep resolution sequencing performed on a MiSeq, where the target depth lay between 1 in 1 million and 1 in 200,000 T cells. TCR beta libraries were generated with the immunoSEQ hsTCRB Kit. The original methods were these. The data were analyzed with ImmunoSEQ Analyzer and ImmunoSEQ Data Assistant, and V, D and J gene assignments followed IMGT definitions. Clonality, with values ranging from 0 to 1, was calculated as one minus the normalized Shannon entropy of productive rearrangement frequencies. Public clonotype analysis was restricted to overrepresented clonotypes comprising at least 0.05% of each patient's repertoire. Some 14 age-matched healthy donor repertoires from immuneACCESS served as clonality controls. TCRdb took this table from immuneACCESS and kept in-frame rearrangements with V and J called. Such tables lack part of the clones; where checked against another copy, unresolved V genes explain under half of the gap, and the rest is unexplained. D and trimming were read from the DNA, whereas the V and J calls and clone size are those reported in that table. For this sample there are some 35,000 clones; 71% appear just once. The ten largest clones capture over 15% of the sample.

CDR1 and CDR2 were assigned from the germline V gene as SNHLY and FYNNEI. V is shortened by 7 bases, J by 5 bases, and the region joining them spans 16 bases. The cysteine opens and the phenylalanine closes a CDR3 of 14 amino acids. The retained sequence is limited to the CDR3, 42 bases, with the frame set at the first base. Here is what the overall study found, with its caveats: Clonality increased at ibrutinib response, stayed stable in sustained remission, and fell back toward baseline at progression. At baseline, clonality was higher than in age-matched healthy donors and showed a strong correlation with circulating CD8+ T-cell counts. Public clonotypes were found to be uncommon and were observed to contract or remain stable during treatment; the increase in clonality was shown to reflect expansion of private clonotypes at ibrutinib response. Sampling times were not matched between patients in sustained remission and patients whose disease was progressing, and lymph node repertoires were not examined.

This specimen's time point label, interpreted: progressive disease on ibrutinib. For TCR beta library preparation, roughly 2 micrograms of genomic DNA were extracted from the cryopreserved PBMCs. Longitudinal blood samples from CLL patients on ibrutinib monotherapy were analyzed using high-throughput TCR beta sequencing. Patients were enrolled in a phase 2 open-label single-center ibrutinib monotherapy trial. The specimen was PBMCs, collected at disease progression, from a patient treated with ibrutinib. The sequence is built from TRBV2 and TRBJ2-3, with the D segment identity uncertain. The clonotype originates from a human donor with chronic lymphocytic leukemia. The CDR3 protein sequence reads: CASNWRGVRDTQYF. The base sequence is TGTGCCAGCAATTGGCGAGGCGTAAGAGATACGCAGTATTTT.